This T cell receptor (beta chain) stems from a study of blood T cell repertoires in COVID-19. Background on the study: Collection of acute and convalescent COVID-19 samples took place in the United States, Italy and Spain. PBMCs, B-cell-depleted T cells, or T cells were the source of the cDNA or gDNA that made up the material.

Authors' analysis steps: The authors estimated nucleated cell counts from reference gene primer amplification. Some clones are missing from TCRdb's copy, which holds only in-frame ones; the method was immunoSEQ multiplex PCR. The DNA gave D and trimming, while V, J and clone size come from that table. Of around 130,000 clones in the sample, roughly 85% were seen once. The CDR3 has 16 amino acids. Germline lookup yields CDR1 SGDLS and CDR2 YYNGEE. The junction had 9 bases not matched to a gene; V was cut back by 0 bases and J by 7 bases. V is TRBV9 and J is TRBJ2-2; TRBD1 aligns across 7 bases. Input material: peripheral blood. The sequence came from a human donor in a cohort sampled during active COVID-19. Here the CDR3 reads CASSVDARGQHGELFF. The CDR3, as DNA: TGTGCCAGCAGCGTAGATGCAAGGGGACAGCACGGGGAGCTGTTTTTT.